These T cell receptor beta chains were read from a single sample in a study of blood T cell repertoires in COVID-19. Method: immunoSEQ multiplex PCR; TCRdb's copy keeps in-frame clones and lacks some. The data show approximately 140,000 clones, 88% seen once. Sequencing input: peripheral blood. Receptor source: a human donor with COVID-19, enrolled during active disease. The donor label of this sample is uncertain. The CDR3 runs from the conserved cysteine through the conserved F or W. Fields, in order: D gene, V gene, CDR3 protein. D genes are given only for firm matches.

. | TRBV15 | CATSNQDKPDTAAFF
TRBD2 | TRBV5-4 | CASGGEDTQYF
. | TRBV3-1/TRBV3-2 | CASSQDSGSHGYTF
TRBD1 | TRBV24-1 | CATSDAGTGRIGELFF
TRBD1 | TRBV7-9 | CASSSTGVPDTQYF
. | TRBV24-1 | CATSDSRAGVFPYGYTF
. | TRBV3-1/TRBV3-2 | CASSQAYRGRYEQYF
TRBD2 | TRBV5-5 | CASSLDTSGGAKDEQFF
. | TRBV19 | CASSVAGTDTQYF
TRBD1 | TRBV4-1 | CASSQEREPLPGGQGSRSPLHF
. | TRBV30 | CAWSFSVNQPQHF
. | TRBV5-5 | CASSPGWDAGQPQHF
. | TRBV6-6 | CASSSTGKTYEQYF
. | TRBV18 | CASSPGQLQNTEAFF
TRBD1 | TRBV29-1 | CSVAVTGEYDSPLHF
TRBD1 | TRBV9 | CASSDRGTDATDTQYF